The sample holds one count of the clone carrying this T cell receptor (beta chain). Its target is unknown. The sample is drawn from a study of vaccination effects on CD4 cells after COVID-19. Study-wide results and limits: For convalescents, most of the spike-reactive clones seen post-vaccine were new vaccine-induced clones.

The table came from immunoSEQ multiplex PCR; TCRdb's copy has only in-frame clones and leaves some out. The table records around 75,000 clones, 65% to 85% of them present only once. Within the ViraFEST assay, antigen-specific CD4+ T cells underwent expansion with viral peptide pools prior to sequencing. Following 10 days of culture, CD4+ T cells were isolated. Convalescent patients had PCR-confirmed SARS-CoV-2 infection between March and December 2020. Cultivation was performed at more than 1.5 million PBMC per well with about 9 IU/ml IL-2 and approximately 9.2 ug/ml peptides added. Negative control cultures were established using an HIV-1 Nef peptide pool. The authors exchanged half the medium for IL-2 medium on days 3 and 7. The specimen comprised CD4+ T cells from PBMCs cultured with HIV peptides, sampled before COVID-19 vaccination. Described subset: HIV-1 Nef peptide pool negative control/reference culture. The TCR was taken from a human donor who had a prior SARS-CoV-2 infection.

CDR3 sequence reads: CASTKGGLPTGELFF. The DNA for the CDR3 is TGTGCCAGCACGAAAGGGGGACTTCCAACCGGGGAGCTGTTTTTT. The rearrangement joins TRBV3-1 (or the pseudogene TRBV3-2) to TRBJ2-2; D could derive from TRBD1 or TRBD2 (6 bases each). CDR1 and CDR2 (germline): LGHDT, YNNKEL (reference sequence). The CDR3 has 15 residues. The V end was cut by 7 bases, the J end by 5 bases, with 17 bases between.